Below, 2 T cell receptor beta chains from the same sample are listed, as sequenced in a study of CD8 T cells in ankylosing spondylitis. TCRdb analysed the 5' RACE reads with MiXCR anew, one entry per CDR3 protein. The table lists more than 100,000 distinct CDR3 sequences, about an eighth of them singletons. Sequencing input: blood, either unsorted or a sorted T cell fraction (not recorded which). All receptors derive from a female donor with ankylosing spondylitis or in good health (not recorded which).

This clonotype appeared many times. The chain joins TRBV25-1 to TRBJ1-1; D not resolved. In germline, CDR1 is MGHDK, CDR2 SYGVNS. Trimming pared 0 bases from V and 1 base from J, leaving 3 bases between. There are 13 residues in the CDR3. CDR3: CASSEYKNTEAFF. DNA of the CDR3: TGTGCCAGCAGTGAATACAAGAACACTGAAGCTTTCTTT.

The J gene is TRBJ1-2, the V gene TRBV28; D is perhaps TRBD1 (6 bases). Trimming pared 8 bases from V and 3 bases from J, leaving 16 bases between. This CDR3 contains 14 residues. Germline CDR1 and CDR2: MDHEN and SYDVKM. CDR3: CASGGRGGDYGYTF. CDR3 in DNA: TGTGCCAGCGGGGGCAGGGGTGGCGACTATGGCTACACCTTC.